This T cell receptor beta chain was observed in a study of T-cell memory formation after mild COVID-19 (dated by TCRdb to about 2021). For the study in its entirety: Most TCR sequence clusters were specific to one of the two donors. Longitudinal TCRalpha and TCRbeta repertoire sequencing tracked T-cell clones expanding and contracting after mild COVID-19 in two donors. Two young, previously healthy adult volunteers, one female and one male, were included in the cohort. Study-wide conclusions, independent of this receptor: The second-wave clones that peaked on day 37 were not confirmed to be SARS-CoV-2 specific. The study covered only a couple of mild cases, and larger cohorts including severe cases with pre-infection samples were considered necessary. From day 15 to 85, contracting clones showed balanced CD4/CD8 phenotypes, whereas a second wave of clones that expanded from day 15 to 37 leaned towards CD4+. The detection of some responding clones in pre-infection memory suggests that pre-existing cross-reactive memory T cells joined the SARS-CoV-2 response. Contracting CD4+ clones appeared mostly in the CM and EM memory subsets, whereas CD8+ clones were enriched in EMRA.

Comment on this clonotype: The specificity of this receptor is unknown. Per-base qualities were not stored, and no clone one base away is much larger.

Ficoll-Paque density gradient centrifugation was the method used to isolate PBMCs. The trim is 2 bases for V and 10 bases for J, with a gap of 15 bases between the germline ends. The CDR3 covers 14 residues, taking in both the cysteine and the phenylalanine. The kept DNA is CDR3 alone, 42 bases in frame from the first base. The sequencer listed for this sample is Illumina NovaSeq 6000. TCRalpha and TCRbeta cDNA libraries were constructed by 5'RACE with constant-segment primers, with sample barcodes and unique molecular identifiers being introduced. Trizol reagent was used to extract RNA from every sample. The libraries were amplified in two PCR steps, and the second step added a second sample barcode and Illumina TruSeq adapters. Sequencing of libraries was performed on an Illumina NovaSeq with 2 x 150 bp paired-end reads. The published analysis was carried out like this. Demultiplexing of reads and collapsing into UMI-guided consensus sequences were performed with migec v1.2.7. Using mixcr v2.1.11, the UMI consensuses were aligned to TRA and TRB V and J templates and assembled into clonotypes. Clonotypes were classified as expanded or contracted when called significant by both edgeR and NoisET, with noise models trained on biological replicates. For edgeR calls, a false discovery rate-adjusted p below 0.01 and a log2 fold-change threshold of 1 were applied. As an exploratory analysis of dynamics, PCA with hierarchical clustering was applied to max-normalized trajectories of the 1000 most abundant clonotypes. Separately sequenced CD4+ and CD8+ repertoires were used to assign a CD4 or CD8 phenotype to each responding clone. Clones were called with MiXCR by TCRdb after fastp trimmed the public reads at Q25, and only in-frame beta chains were retained. Every distinct CDR3 protein forms one entry, paired with its most common genes and DNA. V and J calls and clone size were set by TCRdb, not the authors. The sample table records about 190,000 distinct CDR3 sequences; approximately 20% of these occur just once. The ten largest clones represent around 2.4% of the sample.

The sequence joins TRBV12-3 or TRBV12-4 to TRBJ2-1; no D segment can be confidently identified. This sequence was found in an adult woman who had mild COVID-19 (a few samples of this study predate the infection). The sample titles of this study are shuffled in the database, so cell type and time point are left out; the donor was told from shared clones. Material: PBMCs or a T cell subset sorted from them (not recorded which). The CDR3 protein: CASSLSILSVEQFF. The bases read TGTGCCAGCAGTTTATCTATTCTCTCGGTAGAGCAGTTCTTC.